A selection of T cell receptor beta chains follows, all from one sample in a study of cytomegalovirus exposure and HLA in healthy donors. Only in-frame clones appear in the TCRdb table, and some are missing; sequencing was by immunoSEQ multiplex PCR. The table lists roughly 120,000 clones, roughly 88% of them singletons. Sample: PBMCs. These receptors all stem from a man aged 18 to 29 in good health and CMV-seronegative. CDR3s include the opening cysteine and the closing phenylalanine or tryptophan. The order of the fields is V gene, J gene, CDR3 length, D gene, clone size, CDR3 protein, CDR3 DNA. D genes are given only for firm matches. Some rows mark clone size as missing; the rest say once, few, many or name a class of expanded clone.

TRBV10-3,TRBJ2-4,20,TRBD2,-,CAISEGMGLAGGGAKNIQYF,TGTGCCATCAGTGAAGGTATGGGACTAGCGGGAGGGGGGGCCAAAAACATTCAGTACTTC
TRBV5-1,TRBJ2-1,15,TRBD2,-,CASSLSLADNNEQFF,TGCGCCAGCAGCTTGAGTCTAGCGGATAACAATGAGCAGTTCTTC
TRBV7-2,TRBJ2-2,14,-,few,CASSLTVNTGELFF,TGTGCCAGCAGCTTAACTGTGAACACCGGGGAGCTGTTTTTT
TRBV30,TRBJ1-3,16,TRBD1,-,CAWSGHRGLSGNTIYF,TGTGCCTGGAGTGGCCACAGGGGGCTCTCTGGAAACACCATATATTTT
TRBV5-8,TRBJ2-3,14,TRBD2,-,CASSPGTSRDTQYF,TGTGCCAGCAGCCCTGGGACTAGCAGAGATACGCAGTATTTT
TRBV9,TRBJ1-6,15,TRBD1,-,CASSVYSGQNSPLHF,TGTGCCAGCAGCGTTTACTCGGGACAGAATTCACCCCTCCACTTT
TRBV6-4,TRBJ2-2,15,TRBD1,few,CASSDGDRGGGELFF,TGTGCCAGCAGTGACGGGGACAGGGGCGGCGGGGAGCTGTTTTTT
TRBV6-1,TRBJ2-7,14,-,-,CASSEGRREDEQYF,TGTGCCAGCAGTGAAGGGCGCAGGGAGGACGAGCAGTACTTC
TRBV9,TRBJ2-5,15,TRBD1,-,CASSLEGQGEQTQYF,TGTGCCAGCAGCCTAGAGGGACAGGGTGAACAGACCCAGTACTTC
TRBV4-2,TRBJ2-4,18,TRBD1,-,CASSQGISGGSAKNIQYF,TGTGCCAGCAGCCAAGGAATCTCAGGGGGTTCGGCCAAAAACATTCAGTACTTC
TRBV27,TRBJ2-2,18,TRBD2,-,CASSLFLGTSGNTGELFF,TGTGCCAGCAGTTTATTTCTAGGGACTAGCGGCAACACCGGGGAGCTGTTTTTT
TRBV11-2,TRBJ1-5,16,TRBD1,-,CASSSGQGARNQPQHF,TGTGCCAGCAGCTCAGGCCAGGGGGCGCGGAATCAGCCCCAGCATTTT
TRBV6-1,TRBJ1-3,14,TRBD1,-,CASGARGLGNTIYF,TGTGCCAGCGGGGCGAGGGGGCTTGGAAACACCATATATTTT
TRBV30,TRBJ2-4,17,TRBD1,-,CAWSTGTGELAKNIQYF,TGTGCCTGGAGTACCGGGACAGGGGAACTAGCCAAAAACATTCAGTACTTC
TRBV19,TRBJ2-7,14,-,-,CASSLKGGSYEQYF,TGTGCCAGTAGTTTAAAAGGGGGCTCCTACGAGCAGTACTTC
TRBV18,TRBJ2-3,12,-,-,CASSPGGDTQYF,TGTGCCAGCTCACCGGGGGGAGATACGCAGTATTTT
TRBV29-1,TRBJ2-5,15,-,-,CSVSARRTEQETQYF,TGCAGCGTTTCGGCCCGAAGGACAGAGCAAGAGACCCAGTACTTC
TRBV4-1,TRBJ1-2,16,TRBD1,-,CASSLTLDRANYGYTF,TGCGCCAGCAGTCTAACGCTAGACAGGGCTAACTATGGCTACACCTTC